The sequence of this T cell receptor beta chain was determined in a study of T cell repertoires in cytomegalovirus infection. On the study more broadly: Epitope selection comprised recently identified HLA-C-restricted CMV epitopes and well-studied HLA-B-restricted CMV epitopes. Matching HLA type and CMV infection were both indicated by public TCR beta signatures.

Study-level points and caveats: There were HLA-C-restricted CMV-specific TCR beta clonotypes dominating the ex vivo response. Based on cumulative public TCR beta family frequency, carriers of CMV plus the relevant HLA were identified.

The count of this clonotype is one. Its antigen is undetermined. The length of the CDR3 is 14 residues. The germline CDR1 and CDR2 sequences are SQVTM and ANQGSEA. V lost 6 bases and J 4 bases, leaving 18 bases between the germline ends. MiXCR, run by TCRdb on the reads, gives a single entry per CDR3 protein. The data contain about 27,000 distinct CDR3 sequences, about 19% of them singletons. This sample comprised CD8+ T cells from cultured PBMCs, obtained from culture after CMV antigen stimulation. The chain uses TRBV29-1 and TRBJ1-2; perhaps TRBD1 as D (6 bases). The receptor's source is a human donor in good health (CMV status not recorded). Some clones in this sample may be carry-over from other donors' samples. In DNA form, the CDR3 reads TGCAGCGTCTCTCCAGGGGCGGGGGGCTATGGCTACACCTTC. Translated, it gives CSVSPGAGGYGYTF.